This TCR beta chain originates from a study of blood T cell repertoires in COVID-19 (dated by TCRdb to the early 2020s). About the investigation overall: Samples from collaborators originated in the United States, Italy and Spain and spanned both the acute and convalescent phases of COVID-19. The prospective study material was composed of cDNA or gDNA derived from T cells, B-cell-depleted T cells, or PBMCs. Samples were obtained from the ongoing ImmuneRACE study (first 160 participants) and from some 1,200 subjects provided by 6 global collaborators. The repertoires were made available in a free public database intended to serve as a resource for research on the immune response to SARS-CoV-2. Where available, HLA class I and class II types were taken from metadata supplied by the sample provider and were not determined by assay-based typing. Deeply sampled blood TCRbeta repertoires from subjects exposed to, actively infected with, or recovered from COVID-19 were included in the dataset. Sample metadata almost always included a de-identified subject ID, COVID-19 status, age in years and sex. General findings and caveats noted by the study authors: Clinical and demographic metadata were provided uncurated, with the amount varying by source and participant.

A word on this clone: Its specific antigen is unknown. Base qualities are missing; no much larger clone stands one base away.

In Seattle, one collaborating source enrolled patients while the infection was active and tracked those patients longitudinally over the course of disease. Collaborating institutions collected whole blood in K2EDTA tubes following their own protocols. For TCRbeta analysis, collaborators shipped samples as frozen whole blood, isolated PBMCs, or DNA extracted from either of those sample types. The V end loses 1 base and the J end loses 2 bases, and a stretch of 8 bases separates them. The germline V gene (reference sequence) yields SEHNR for CDR1 and FQNEAQ for CDR2. Taken from cysteine to phenylalanine, the CDR3 has 14 residues. The kept DNA is CDR3 alone, 42 bases in frame from the first base. The immunoSEQ Assay, a bias-controlled multiplex PCR, was used to amplify TCRbeta CDR3 regions from genomic DNA. As for the authors' bioinformatics: Nucleated cell counts per sample were estimated from amplification of reference gene primers within the assay. To quantify the absolute abundance of each unique TCRbeta CDR3 rearrangement, sequence reads were collapsed and filtered. For each sample, productive Simpson clonality was calculated as the square root of Simpson's diversity index over productive rearrangements. TCRdb holds this immuneACCESS table with in-frame rearrangements only. Some clones are missing; in checked studies, unresolved V genes explain under half, and the rest has no known cause. D and trimming were read from the DNA, whereas the V and J calls and clone size are those reported in that table. The sample profile shows about 410,000 clones; approximately 89% of them were found once. The biggest ten clones account for less than 2% of the sample.

Recombination joined TRBV7-9 with TRBJ1-1; D gene: possibly TRBD1, on 5 matching bases. The receptor comes from a woman aged 40 to 55 with COVID-19, enrolled during active disease. The sequenced sample consisted of peripheral blood. The DNA reads as follows: TGTGCCAGCAGCTTAGGACAGTATAACACTGAAGCTTTCTTT. The translation is CASSLGQYNTEAFF.